The 6 T cell receptor beta chains presented below share a single source sample, sequenced in a study of beta chain features in type 1 diabetes. The entirety of the isolated RNA underwent reverse transcription, so expressed TCRB transcripts were sequenced. The repertoire was sequenced with immunoSEQ multiplex PCR; TCRdb's copy has only in-frame clones and lacks some. The sample holds about 320,000 clones, less than 15% seen once. Specimen: central memory CD4+ T cells from blood. These receptors originate from a young man in good health.

This clone was counted only a few times. The chain's CDR3 is CASSSYRGTGYEQYF. DNA for the CDR3: TGTGCCAGCAGTTCATACAGGGGGACTGGCTACGAGCAGTACTTC. The genes are TRBV28 and TRBJ2-5; 8 bases are shared with TRBD1. The J call may not be correct, given that the DNA end is closer to TRBJ2-7. The CDR3 consists of 15 residues. Germline V gene lookup returns CDR1 MDHEN and CDR2 SYDVKM.

The chain links TRBV19 to TRBJ2-5, with D maybe TRBD1 (5 bases). With 3 bases removed from V and 5 bases from J, the gap between germline ends came to 13 bases. The CDR3 extends over 14 amino acids. In germline, CDR1 is LNHDA, CDR2 SQIVND (reference sequence). The CDR3 sequence is CASSIRQGKETQYF. In nucleotides, the CDR3 is TGTGCCAGTAGTATTAGGCAGGGAAAGGAGACCCAGTACTTC.

The chain employs TRBV7-2 and TRBJ2-7; D assignment may be TRBD1 or TRBD2 (5 bases each). Per germline, CDR1 SGHTA and CDR2 FQGNSA. V lost 1 base and J lost 2, with 12 bases in between. This CDR3 is 15 amino acids long. The CDR3 DNA reads as TGTGCCAGCAGCTTAGAAGTGGGGGTGGCCTACGAGCAGTACTTC. Translating it yields CASSLEVGVAYEQYF.

This clone was found a few times. The chain links TRBV5-4 to TRBJ2-3, with TRBD2 as a possible D gene (5 bases). Trimming stripped 1 base from V and 5 bases from J, with 14 bases between. The CDR3 extends over 15 amino acids. Germline assignment: CDR1 SGHNT and CDR2 YYREEE (reference sequence). The CDR3 nucleotides read TGTGCCAGCAGCTTGTCGGGCAGTCGGGGAGATACGCAGTATTTT. Its protein is CASSLSGSRGDTQYF.

The CDR3 DNA reads as TGCGCCAGCAGCCAAGATAGGGGGCCGGGGCCTAATCAGCCCCAGCATTTT. Translating it yields CASSQDRGPGPNQPQHF. This chain connects TRBV4-3 to TRBJ1-5, with TRBD1 matching 7 bases. The ends lost 0 bases at V and 4 bases at J; junction bases unmatched: 9. This CDR3 region has 17 residues. CDR1 and CDR2 (germline): LGHNA, YSLEER.

The gene calls are TRBV6-4 and TRBJ1-1; a possible D gene is TRBD1 (5 bases). This CDR3 comprises 14 residues. Trimming cost V 5 bases and J 3 bases, with 13 bases left between them. Germline CDR1 is MRHNA and CDR2 is SNTAGT. CDR3 sequence: CASSQGFGDTEAFF. CDR3 coding DNA: TGTGCCAGCAGTCAGGGTTTTGGTGACACTGAAGCTTTCTTT.